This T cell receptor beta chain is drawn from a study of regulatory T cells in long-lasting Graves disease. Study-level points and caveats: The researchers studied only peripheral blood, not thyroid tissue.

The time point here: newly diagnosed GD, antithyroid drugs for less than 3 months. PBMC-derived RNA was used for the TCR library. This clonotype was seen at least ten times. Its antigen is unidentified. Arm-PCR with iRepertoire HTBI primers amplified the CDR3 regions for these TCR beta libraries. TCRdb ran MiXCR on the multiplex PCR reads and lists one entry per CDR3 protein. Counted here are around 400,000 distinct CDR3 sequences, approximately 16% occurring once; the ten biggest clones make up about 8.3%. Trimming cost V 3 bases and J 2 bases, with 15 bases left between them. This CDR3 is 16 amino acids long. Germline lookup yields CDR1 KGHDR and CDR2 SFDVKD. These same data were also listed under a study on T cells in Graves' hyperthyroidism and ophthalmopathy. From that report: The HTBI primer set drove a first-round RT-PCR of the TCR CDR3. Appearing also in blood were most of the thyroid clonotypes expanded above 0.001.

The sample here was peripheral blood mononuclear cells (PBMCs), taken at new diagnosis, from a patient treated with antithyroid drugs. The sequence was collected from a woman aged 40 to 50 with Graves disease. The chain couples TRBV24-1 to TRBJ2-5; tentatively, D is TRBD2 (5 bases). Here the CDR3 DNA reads TGTGCCACCAGTGATCCAAAGGGAGTCCTTCAAGAGACCCAGTACTTC. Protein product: CATSDPKGVLQETQYF.